This T cell receptor (beta chain) was documented in a study of T cells after somatic rescue of genetic block (dated by TCRdb to about 2020). Study-wide context: What the study looked at was long-term robustness, specifically in a T-cell system that came about through somatic rescue of a genetic block in T-cell development.

Libraries were made using the immunoSEQ multiplex PCR assay. TCRdb carries this immuneACCESS record with in-frame sequences only. Its versions omit some clonotypes, under half of them owing to an unresolved V gene in the studies checked, with the rest unexplained. This sample has approximately 70,000 clones in its table, and just over 90% of those were observed once. About 3% of the sample goes to the ten largest clones. V is cut by 3 bases and J by 7 bases, and the space between the germline ends is 13 bases. The CDR3, from cysteine to phenylalanine, totals 13 residues. Only the CDR3 DNA stays, 39 bases, in frame from base 1. Taken from the germline V gene, the CDR1 and CDR2 loops are ENHRY and SYGVKD. This clone was detected once. Its antigen is unknown. No base-level quality is on record; no much larger clone is a single base apart.

The sequence links TRBV10-3 to TRBJ2-7; the D element could tentatively be TRBD1 or TRBD2, as 5 bases agree for each. The sequenced material came from peripheral blood mononuclear cells (PBMCs). This sequence originates from a man aged 25-45 years. In nucleotides, the sequence is TGTGCCATCAGTGATCTGGGGCCGGGGGAGCAGTACTTC. The resulting protein is CAISDLGPGEQYF.